This is a list of T cell receptor beta chains from one sample in a study of PD-L1 blockade in urothelial cancer. The table came from immunoSEQ multiplex PCR; TCRdb's copy has only in-frame clones and leaves some out. The data show around 70,000 clones, 84% seen once. Sequences were derived from PBMCs, sampled around atezolizumab (anti-PD-L1) treatment. All receptors come from an older woman with urothelial cancer. The CDR3 runs from the conserved cysteine through the conserved F or W. Fields, in order: D gene, J gene, clone size, V gene, CDR3 DNA, CDR3 protein. A D gene is named only where the DNA matches it firmly. Part of the rows lack a size; the others show once, few, many or a class for expanded clones.

>.|TRBJ2-7|.|TRBV4-1
TGCGCCAGCAGCCAAGATGCGGGGTCCTACGAGCAGTACTTC
CASSQDAGSYEQYF
>.|TRBJ1-4|.|TRBV7-9
TGTGCCAGCAGCTTCAGGTCTGAAAAACTGTTTTTT
CASSFRSEKLFF
>.|TRBJ2-4|.|TRBV5-4
TGTGCCAGCAGTCCCTCAGGGCCACGGGCCAAAAACATTCAGTACTTC
CASSPSGPRAKNIQYF
>TRBD1|TRBJ1-2|.|TRBV19
TGTGCCAGTAGTCCCAACCCTCTCGACAGGGGTCTTGGCTACACCTTC
CASSPNPLDRGLGYTF
>.|TRBJ2-2|.|TRBV27
TGTGCCAGCATGGGAGGCGGAAACACCGGGGAGCTGTTTTTT
CASMGGGNTGELFF
>.|TRBJ1-2|.|TRBV7-9
TGTGCCAGCAGCCGCCGACACGATGGCTACACCTTC
CASSRRHDGYTF
>.|TRBJ2-1|.|TRBV2
TGTGCCAGCAGTGGAGACAGTTACTACAATGAGCAGTTCTTC
CASSGDSYYNEQFF
>.|TRBJ1-1|.|TRBV19
TGTGCCAGTAGTGTAGGCGGCACTGAAGCTTTCTTT
CASSVGGTEAFF
>.|TRBJ2-2|.|TRBV4-1
TGCGCCAGCAGTCCAACCCCTACAGAAAACACCGGGGAGCTGTTTTTT
CASSPTPTENTGELFF
>TRBD2|TRBJ2-3|.|TRBV18
TGTGCCAGCCGGACGGGACTAGCGAGCGATACGCAGTATTTT
CASRTGLASDTQYF
>.|TRBJ2-7|.|TRBV14
TGTGCCAGCAGCCGAGCGACAGGATCGCTCTCCTACGAGCAGTACTTC
CASSRATGSLSYEQYF
>.|TRBJ1-5|.|TRBV6-7
TGTGCCAGCAGACCTAGTACCCAGGGTCGCGGCAATCAGCCCCAGCATTTT
CASRPSTQGRGNQPQHF
>TRBD1|TRBJ2-1|.|TRBV5-1
TGCGCCAGCAGCCTGGACAGGGATCTCCATGAGCAGTTCTTC
CASSLDRDLHEQFF
>.|TRBJ1-1|.|TRBV6-5
TGTGCCAGCAGTTACGTTACGCGTGGGAACACTGAAGCTTTCTTT
CASSYVTRGNTEAFF
>TRBD2|TRBJ2-3|once|TRBV11-2
TGTGCCAGCAGCCCCCCGGGACTAGCGGGCACAGATACGCAGTATTTT
CASSPPGLAGTDTQYF
>TRBD2|TRBJ2-1|.|TRBV4-2
TGTGCCAGCAGCCAAGAGACTAGCGGGGGCTACAATGAGCAGTTCTTC
CASSQETSGGYNEQFF
>.|TRBJ2-7|once|TRBV19
TGTGCCAGTAGTTCCCCGCCAGGCTCCTACGAGCAGTACTTC
CASSSPPGSYEQYF
>.|TRBJ2-2|.|TRBV27
TGTGCCAGCAGTCCAACTAGGGACACCGGGGAGCTGTTTTTT
CASSPTRDTGELFF
>.|TRBJ2-5|.|TRBV11-2
TGTGCCAGCAGCTTAGACAGGGTCCAAGAGACCCAGTACTTC
CASSLDRVQETQYF
>TRBD1|TRBJ1-2|.|TRBV7-9
TGTGCCAGCAGTCGGACAGGGGGCGTTCTGGATGGCTACACCTTC
CASSRTGGVLDGYTF
>.|TRBJ2-3|.|TRBV7-3
TGTGCCAGCAGCCCGGACGGGGGAACAGATACGCAGTATTTT
CASSPDGGTDTQYF
>.|TRBJ1-5|.|TRBV5-5
TGTGCCAGCAGCTTGGCTACAGGGTCGTATAGCAATCAGCCCCAGCATTTT
CASSLATGSYSNQPQHF
>TRBD2|TRBJ2-1|.|TRBV28
TGTGCCAGCAGTTTATTCAGCGGGACCTCCTACAATGAGCAGTTCTTC
CASSLFSGTSYNEQFF
>TRBD2|TRBJ2-7|.|TRBV19
TGTGCCAGTACCCAAGCTGCGGGAGTTTCCTACGAGCAGTACTTC
CASTQAAGVSYEQYF
>.|TRBJ2-6|.|TRBV10-3
TGTGCCATCAGTGGGCAAAACGTCGCCTCTGGGGCCAACGTCCTGACTTTC
CAISGQNVASGANVLTF
>.|TRBJ1-1|.|TRBV21-1
TGTGCCAGCAGCACAAACAGGAACACTGAAGCTTTCTTT
CASSTNRNTEAFF
>TRBD2|TRBJ2-1|.|TRBV4-2
TGTGCCAGCAGCGTCACACGAGCCGGGACTAGCGGTTCGAGTGAGCAGTTCTTC
CASSVTRAGTSGSSEQFF
>.|TRBJ2-5|once|TRBV11-2
TGTGCCAGCAGCTTAGTGGACAGCCCTCTGGAGACCCAGTACTTC
CASSLVDSPLETQYF
>.|TRBJ1-5|once|TRBV11-2
TGTGCCAGCAGCTTAAGTGCGGGGGATCAGCCCCAGCATTTT
CASSLSAGDQPQHF